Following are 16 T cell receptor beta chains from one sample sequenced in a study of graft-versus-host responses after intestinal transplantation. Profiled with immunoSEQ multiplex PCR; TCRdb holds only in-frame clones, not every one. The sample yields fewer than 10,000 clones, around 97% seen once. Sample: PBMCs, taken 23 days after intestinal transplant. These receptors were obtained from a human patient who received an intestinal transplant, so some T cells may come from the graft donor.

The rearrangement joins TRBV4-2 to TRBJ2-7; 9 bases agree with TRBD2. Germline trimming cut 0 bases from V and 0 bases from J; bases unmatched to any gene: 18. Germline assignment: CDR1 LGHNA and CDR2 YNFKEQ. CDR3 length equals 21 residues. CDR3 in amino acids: CASSQDPQAGGPRGPSYEQYF. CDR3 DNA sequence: TGTGCCAGCAGCCAAGATCCCCAGGCGGGAGGGCCACGGGGCCCCTCCTACGAGCAGTACTTC.

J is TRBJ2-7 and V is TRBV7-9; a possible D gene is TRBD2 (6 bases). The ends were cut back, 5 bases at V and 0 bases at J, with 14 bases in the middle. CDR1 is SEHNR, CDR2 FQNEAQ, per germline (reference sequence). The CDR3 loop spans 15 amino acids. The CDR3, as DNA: TGTGCCAGCAGCCACACCCGGGAGAACTCCTACGAGCAGTACTTC. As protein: CASSHTRENSYEQYF.

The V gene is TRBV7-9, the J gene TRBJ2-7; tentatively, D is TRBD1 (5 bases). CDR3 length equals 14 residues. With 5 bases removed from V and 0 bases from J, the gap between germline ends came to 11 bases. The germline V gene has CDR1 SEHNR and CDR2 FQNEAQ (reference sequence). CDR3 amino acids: CASSPPQDSYEQYF. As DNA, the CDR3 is TGTGCCAGCAGCCCCCCACAGGACTCCTACGAGCAGTACTTC.

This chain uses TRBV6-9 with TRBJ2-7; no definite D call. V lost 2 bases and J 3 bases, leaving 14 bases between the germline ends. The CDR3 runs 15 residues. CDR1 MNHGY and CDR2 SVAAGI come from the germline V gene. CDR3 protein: CASSYRASGGYEQYF. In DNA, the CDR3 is TGTGCCAGCAGTTATCGGGCCAGTGGTGGCTACGAGCAGTACTTC.

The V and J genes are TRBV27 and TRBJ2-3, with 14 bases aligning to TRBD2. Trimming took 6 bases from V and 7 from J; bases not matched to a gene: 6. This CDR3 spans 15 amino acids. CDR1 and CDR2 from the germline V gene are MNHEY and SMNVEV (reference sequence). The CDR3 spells CASSSGTSGSNTQYF. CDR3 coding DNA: TGTGCCAGCAGCTCAGGGACTAGCGGGAGTAATACGCAGTATTTT.

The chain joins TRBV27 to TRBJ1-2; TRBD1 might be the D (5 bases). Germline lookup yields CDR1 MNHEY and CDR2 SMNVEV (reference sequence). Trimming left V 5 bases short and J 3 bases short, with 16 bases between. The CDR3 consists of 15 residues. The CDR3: CASSPRGGSDYGYTF. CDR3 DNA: TGTGCCAGCAGTCCCCGGGGGGGATCGGACTATGGCTACACCTTC.

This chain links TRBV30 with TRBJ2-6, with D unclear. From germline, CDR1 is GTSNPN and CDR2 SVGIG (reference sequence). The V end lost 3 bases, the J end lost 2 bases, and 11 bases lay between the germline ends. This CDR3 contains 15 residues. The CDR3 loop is CAWSNAIPGANVLTF. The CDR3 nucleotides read TGTGCCTGGAGCAACGCCATTCCTGGGGCCAACGTCCTGACTTTC.

DNA of the CDR3: TGTGCCAGCTCACCGATGGGACAGGGAGGGAACACCATATATTTT. Translation: CASSPMGQGGNTIYF. The rearrangement uses TRBV18 and TRBJ1-3, with 9 positions matching TRBD1. Germline CDR1 KGHSH, CDR2 LQKENI. CDR3 length: 15 residues. The junction had 7 bases not matched to a gene; V was cut back by 3 bases and J by 7 bases. Looking up the rest from reference TRBV18 and TRBJ1-3 gives the full variable domain: NAGVMQNPRHLVRRRGQEARLRCSPMKGHSHVYWYRQLPEEGLKFMVYLQKENIIDESGMPKERFSAEFPKEGPSILRIQQVVRGDSAAYFCASSPMGQGGNTIYFGEGSWLTVV.

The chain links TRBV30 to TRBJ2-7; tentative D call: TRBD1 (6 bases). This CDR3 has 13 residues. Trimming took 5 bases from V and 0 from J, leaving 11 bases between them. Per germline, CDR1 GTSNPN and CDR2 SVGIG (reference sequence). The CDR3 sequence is CAWDNRVSYEQYF. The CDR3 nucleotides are TGTGCCTGGGATAACAGGGTCTCCTACGAGCAGTACTTC.

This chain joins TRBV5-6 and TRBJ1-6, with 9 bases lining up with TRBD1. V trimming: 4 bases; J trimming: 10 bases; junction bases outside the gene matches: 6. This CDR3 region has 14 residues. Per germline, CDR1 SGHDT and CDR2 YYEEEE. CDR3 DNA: TGTGCCAGCAGCAAACAGGGGGCGGAATCACCCCTCCACTTT. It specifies CASSKQGAESPLHF.

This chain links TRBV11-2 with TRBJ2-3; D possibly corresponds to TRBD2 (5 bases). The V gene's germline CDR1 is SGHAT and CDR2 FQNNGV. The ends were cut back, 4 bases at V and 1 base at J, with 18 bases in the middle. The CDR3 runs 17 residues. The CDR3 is CASSSPGSGLGTDTQYF. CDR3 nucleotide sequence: TGTGCCAGCAGCTCGCCGGGAAGCGGTCTTGGCACAGATACGCAGTATTTT.

The CDR3 DNA reads TGTGCCAGCAGTTTTCAACAGGAAAGCCAGCCCCAGCATTTT. Translating it yields CASSFQQESQPQHF. The chain couples TRBV28 to TRBJ1-5; a weak D match, TRBD1 (5 bases). The CDR3 consists of 14 residues. Trimming left V 3 bases short and J 7 bases short, with 13 bases between. In germline, CDR1 is MDHEN, CDR2 SYDVKM.

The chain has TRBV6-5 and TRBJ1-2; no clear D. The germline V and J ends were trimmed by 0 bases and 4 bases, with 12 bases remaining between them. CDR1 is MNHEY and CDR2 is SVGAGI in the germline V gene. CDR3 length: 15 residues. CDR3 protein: CASSYSTGGSYGYTF. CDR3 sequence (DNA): TGTGCCAGCAGTTACTCGACGGGAGGGAGCTATGGCTACACCTTC.

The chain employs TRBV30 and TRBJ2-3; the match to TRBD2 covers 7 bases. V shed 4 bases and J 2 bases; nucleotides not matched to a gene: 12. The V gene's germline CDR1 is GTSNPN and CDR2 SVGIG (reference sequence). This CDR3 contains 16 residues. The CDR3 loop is CAWILKEAGVTDTQYF. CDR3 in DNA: TGTGCCTGGATCCTCAAGGAGGCGGGAGTCACAGATACGCAGTATTTT.

The CDR3 region is CASSLEAGSSYEQYF. CDR3 nucleotides: TGCGCCAGCAGCTTGGAGGCAGGTAGTTCCTACGAGCAGTACTTC. This sequence joins TRBV5-1 and TRBJ2-7, with unresolved D. Germline V lookup: CDR1 SGHRS, CDR2 YFSETQ. This CDR3 has 15 residues. V lost 0 bases and J lost 1, with 11 bases in between.

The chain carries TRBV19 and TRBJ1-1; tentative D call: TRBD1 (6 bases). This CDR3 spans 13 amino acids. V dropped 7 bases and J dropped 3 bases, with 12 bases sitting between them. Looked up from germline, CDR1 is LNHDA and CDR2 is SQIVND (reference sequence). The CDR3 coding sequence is TGTGCCAGTACCGAACAGGGTTACACTGAAGCTTTCTTT. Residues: CASTEQGYTEAFF.